This TCR beta chain was observed in a study of blood T cell repertoires in COVID-19. On the study more broadly: The cDNA or gDNA used as material had been derived from T cells, B-cell-depleted T cells, or PBMCs.

This table comes from immunoSEQ multiplex PCR, and its TCRdb copy is limited to in-frame clones, with some not included. The sample includes about 250,000 clones, approximately 90% of them seen just once. The V gene's germline CDR1 is MNHEY and CDR2 SVGAGI. Germline trimming cut 7 bases from V and 8 bases from J; bases unmatched to any gene: 7. This CDR3 has 12 amino acids. Specimen: peripheral blood. The receptor's source is a woman aged 40 to 50 who had recovered from COVID-19. V gene TRBV6-5 combines with J gene TRBJ1-2, with TRBD1 matching 7 bases. The CDR3 protein is CASTRGGGGYTF. The CDR3 bases are TGTGCCAGCACCCGAGGGGGCGGGGGCTACACCTTC.